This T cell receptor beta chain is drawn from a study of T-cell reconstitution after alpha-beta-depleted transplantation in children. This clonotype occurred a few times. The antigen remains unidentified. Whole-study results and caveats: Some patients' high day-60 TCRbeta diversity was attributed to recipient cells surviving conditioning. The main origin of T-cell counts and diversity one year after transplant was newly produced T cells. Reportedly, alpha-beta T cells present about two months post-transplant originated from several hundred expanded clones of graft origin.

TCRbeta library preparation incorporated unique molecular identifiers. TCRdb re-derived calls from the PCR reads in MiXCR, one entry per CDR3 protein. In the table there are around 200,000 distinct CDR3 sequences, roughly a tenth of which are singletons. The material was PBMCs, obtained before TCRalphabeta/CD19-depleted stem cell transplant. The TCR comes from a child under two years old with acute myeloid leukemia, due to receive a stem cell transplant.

CDR3 loop: CASSSVWGGTEEYEQYF. The CDR3 DNA sequence: TGTGCCAGCAGCTCAGTTTGGGGGGGGACAGAAGAGTACGAGCAGTACTTC. The V and J genes are TRBV7-2 and TRBJ2-7; either TRBD1 or TRBD2 may fit D (7 bases each). Germline V gene data show CDR1 as SGHTA and CDR2 as FQGNSA. The CDR3 extends over 17 amino acids. V was trimmed by 4 bases and J by 4 bases, leaving 23 bases between them.